Below are 31 T cell receptor beta chains sequenced from a single sample in a study of shared clonotypes between healthy human individuals. Clones were sequenced by immunoSEQ multiplex PCR, and TCRdb holds only the in-frame ones, with some missing. The sample has some 2,500,000 clones, just under 95% seen once. Sequencing was carried out using naive CD4+ T cells from PBMCs. Sample subset: CD45RA+ positively selected. These receptors all stem from a man younger than 30 in good health. Some clones in this sample may be carry-over from other donors' samples.

The CDR3 here is CASSQGSGRGPPNEKLFF. CDR3 coding DNA: TGTGCCAGCAGCCAAGGATCCGGGAGGGGGCCGCCTAATGAAAAACTGTTTTTT. This chain connects TRBV4-2 to TRBJ1-4; TRBD1 agrees at 7 bases. The CDR3 covers 18 residues. Germline V CDR1 and CDR2: LGHNA, YNFKEQ. Trimming at V came to 1 base and at J to 3 bases, leaving 11 bases not matched to a gene.

The V gene is TRBV6-5, the J gene TRBJ2-7; 9 positions match TRBD1. V gave up 6 bases and J gave up 0 bases; unmatched junction bases: 6. This CDR3 spans 15 amino acids. CDR1 is MNHEY and CDR2 is SVGAGI in the germline V gene. For the CDR3, the DNA is TGTGCCAGCAGCCCGACAGGGGGTAGCTCCTACGAGCAGTACTTC. Translated: CASSPTGGSSYEQYF.

The chain is built from TRBV4-2 and TRBJ1-2; D is unclear. Germline CDR1 and CDR2: LGHNA and YNFKEQ. The CDR3 extends over 15 amino acids. Trimming left V 1 base short and J 2 bases short, with 11 bases between. The CDR3 spells CASSQGVISNYGYTF. In DNA form, the CDR3 reads TGTGCCAGCAGCCAAGGTGTCATCTCAAACTATGGCTACACCTTC.

The chain combines TRBV11-3 with TRBJ2-3, with D possibly being TRBD2 (6 bases). This CDR3 has 14 amino acids. Germline V gives CDR1 SGHNT, CDR2 YENEEA. Trimming pared 5 bases from V and 1 base from J, leaving 10 bases between. In DNA, the CDR3 is TGTGCCAGCAGCCCGGGACTCCGCACAGATACGCAGTATTTT. Translation: CASSPGLRTDTQYF.

The rearrangement joins TRBV7-2 to TRBJ1-2; tentatively, D is TRBD1 (5 bases). Germline assignment: CDR1 SGHTA and CDR2 FQGNSA. V was clipped by 5 bases and J by 4 bases, with 14 bases between them. This CDR3 spans 14 amino acids. The CDR3, as DNA: TGTGCCAGCAGCCGACCGGGGGGGGGCTATGGCTACACCTTC. Translation: CASSRPGGGYGYTF.

The chain carries TRBV19 and TRBJ2-7; no clear D gene. V was clipped by 5 bases and J by 2 bases, with 10 bases between them. Germline assignment: CDR1 LNHDA and CDR2 SQIVND (reference sequence). This CDR3 comprises 13 residues. CDR3 sequence (DNA): TGTGCCAGTAGTTCCAGAAACGCCTACGAGCAGTACTTC. It yields the protein CASSSRNAYEQYF.

The genes are TRBV11-2 and TRBJ2-7; no reliable D call. V was cut by 5 bases and J by 3 bases, with 11 bases left in between. Germline assignment: CDR1 SGHAT and CDR2 FQNNGV. The CDR3 has 13 amino acids. The CDR3 coding sequence is TGTGCCAGCAGCCCTAGATCCAACTACGAGCAGTACTTC. It translates to CASSPRSNYEQYF.

The genes are TRBV30 and TRBJ1-1, with D tentatively TRBD1 (6 bases). Germline V gives CDR1 GTSNPN, CDR2 SVGIG (reference sequence). The CDR3 covers 14 residues. V was clipped by 3 bases and J by 5 bases, with 16 bases between them. CDR3 sequence reads: CAWRGTSASTEAFF. The CDR3 DNA sequence: TGTGCCTGGAGGGGGACATCGGCCTCTACTGAAGCTTTCTTT. Supplemented by reference TRBV30 and TRBJ1-1, the full variable domain reads SQTIHQWPATLVQPVGSPLSLECTVEGTSNPNLYWYRQAAGRGLQLLFYSVGIGQISSEVPQNLSASRPQDRQFILSSKKLLLSDSGFYLCAWRGTSASTEAFFGQGTRLTVV.

The chain uses TRBV15 and TRBJ2-5; D is unresolved. This CDR3 contains 12 residues. The V gene lost 0 bases and the J gene lost 7 bases, with 6 bases spanning the gap. Germline loops: CDR1 LNHNV, CDR2 YYDKDF (reference sequence). This CDR3 reads CATSREVGTQYF. CDR3 nucleotide sequence: TGTGCCACCAGCAGAGAGGTTGGGACCCAGTACTTC.

The genes are TRBV20-1 and TRBJ2-5; D gene ambiguous. Trimming cost V 3 bases and J 4 bases, with 6 bases left between them. CDR1 is DFQATT, CDR2 SNEGSKA, per germline (reference sequence). The CDR3 consists of 11 residues. The CDR3 nucleotides read TGCAGTGCTAGCGGGCCAGAGACCCAGTACTTC. Its translation is CSASGPETQYF.

V and J are TRBV29-1 and TRBJ2-1; 9 nucleotides match TRBD2. J gave up 8 bases and V 1 base, and 9 bases lay outside the gene matches. This CDR3 has 15 residues. From germline, CDR1 is SQVTM and CDR2 ANQGSEA. CDR3 loop: CSVEGWASGKDEQFF. The CDR3 nucleotides are TGCAGCGTTGAAGGTTGGGCTAGCGGGAAGGATGAGCAGTTCTTC.

The sample holds one count of this clone. V usage is TRBV5-4 and J usage is TRBJ1-2; 7 bases match TRBD1. The CDR3 runs 14 residues. Per the germline V gene, CDR1 is SGHNT and CDR2 is YYREEE (reference sequence). V shed 1 base, J shed 5 bases, and the junction held 5 bases outside the gene matches. The CDR3 region is CASSLWGTEYGYTF. The CDR3 DNA reads TGTGCCAGCAGCTTGTGGGGGACAGAGTATGGCTACACCTTC. Based on the CDR3 plus reference TRBV5-4 and TRBJ1-2, the full variable domain is ETGVTQSPTHLIKTRGQQVTLRCSSQSGHNTVSWYQQALGQGPQFIFQYYREEENGRGNFPPRFSGLQFPNYSSELNVNALELDDSALYLCASSLWGTEYGYTFGSGTRLTVV.

The V call is TRBV4-1, the J call TRBJ2-5, with unresolved D. Germline V lookup: CDR1 MGHRA, CDR2 YSYEKL. Trimming cost V 1 base and J 2 bases, with 11 bases left between them. The CDR3 sequence is 15 residues long. This CDR3 reads CASSQGPPIQETQYF. The DNA for the CDR3 is TGCGCCAGCAGCCAAGGGCCCCCGATTCAAGAGACCCAGTACTTC.

This chain uses TRBV6-6 with TRBJ1-1; 7 positions agree with TRBD1. V trimming: 5 bases; J trimming: 4 bases; junction bases outside the gene matches: 7. The CDR3 extends over 14 amino acids. In germline, CDR1 is MNHNY, CDR2 SVGAGI (reference sequence). The CDR3 DNA reads TGTGCCAGCAGTCCTACAGGGGATGTCACTGAAGCTTTCTTT. This translates into CASSPTGDVTEAFF.

The chain links TRBV19 to TRBJ1-2, with a possible D match to TRBD1 (5 bases). The CDR3 is 13 residues long. Trimming stripped 9 bases from V and 1 base from J, with 12 bases between. The germline gives CDR1 LNHDA, CDR2 SQIVND (reference sequence). The CDR3 loop is CASSDNLNYGYTF. The CDR3, as DNA: TGTGCCAGCTCGGACAATCTTAACTATGGCTACACCTTC. The complete variable domain, with remaining parts taken from reference TRBV19 and TRBJ1-2, reads DGGITQSPKYLFRKEGQNVTLSCEQNLNHDAMYWYRQDPGQGLRLIYYSQIVNDFQKGDIAEGYSVSREKKESFPLTVTSAQKNPTAFYLCASSDNLNYGYTFGSGTRLTVV.

The chain combines TRBV6-5 with TRBJ1-2, with D perhaps TRBD1 (5 bases). CDR1 and CDR2 from the germline V gene are MNHEY and SVGAGI. The CDR3 has 15 amino acids. Trimming took 2 bases from V and 3 from J, leaving 13 bases between them. The CDR3 coding sequence is TGTGCCAGCAGTTACGTCAGGGCCAAGGACTATGGCTACACCTTC. It translates to CASSYVRAKDYGYTF.

The chain couples TRBV5-1 to TRBJ1-1; no reliable D call. This CDR3 has 13 amino acids. Germline V gives CDR1 SGHRS, CDR2 YFSETQ. Trimming left V 4 bases short and J 1 base short, with 8 bases between. CDR3: CASSEPSNTEAFF. As DNA, the CDR3 is TGCGCCAGCAGCGAACCCTCGAACACTGAAGCTTTCTTT.

The count of this clone is one. The V call is TRBV5-1, the J call TRBJ1-3; D is perhaps TRBD1 (6 bases). The CDR3 runs to 16 residues. CDR1 and CDR2 from the germline V gene are SGHRS and YFSETQ. V was shortened by 4 bases and J by 0 bases, with 14 bases between the two germline ends. CDR3 sequence: CASSQSGGLSGNTIYF. CDR3 sequence (DNA): TGCGCCAGCAGCCAATCCGGGGGGCTCTCTGGAAACACCATATATTTT.

This clone was recorded once. The rearrangement links TRBV18 to TRBJ2-1; D remains unclear. V was clipped by 5 bases and J by 15 bases, with 20 bases between them. Germline CDR1 and CDR2: KGHSH and LQKENI. The CDR3 runs to 13 residues. CDR3 nucleotide sequence: TGTGCCAGCTCAGCCCTATTCCCCCAGTCGGTGTTCTTC. Its protein product is CASSALFPQSVFF.

The J gene is TRBJ1-4, the V gene TRBV2; possible D gene TRBD1, 6 bases. Germline V CDR1 and CDR2: SNHLY, FYNNEI. The CDR3 is made up of 13 amino acids. Trimming removed 10 bases from V and 7 bases from J, with 16 bases in between. CDR3 residues: CATITGRGEKLFF. In DNA, the CDR3 is TGTGCCACCATAACAGGGCGAGGTGAAAAACTGTTTTTT.

The genes are TRBV11-2 and TRBJ2-5, with 8 bases lining up with TRBD2. In germline, CDR1 is SGHAT, CDR2 FQNNGV. This CDR3 spans 14 amino acids. Trimming cost V 9 bases and J 1 base; bases outside gene matches: 7. The CDR3 DNA follows: TGTGCCAGTCATAGCGGGACTTTCCAAGAGACCCAGTACTTC. Translation: CASHSGTFQETQYF.

The chain recombines TRBV5-4 with TRBJ2-3; 7 bases map to TRBD1. This CDR3 comprises 17 residues. Trimming at V came to 3 bases and at J to 2 bases, leaving 12 bases not matched to a gene. Germline CDR1 and CDR2: SGHNT and YYREEE (reference sequence). CDR3 sequence (DNA): TGTGCCAGCAGCTCCTCTCGGACAGGTTCCCTCACAGATACGCAGTATTTT. Protein: CASSSSRTGSLTDTQYF.

This chain connects TRBV7-9 to TRBJ2-3; a possible D gene is TRBD1 (8 bases). In germline, CDR1 is SEHNR, CDR2 FQNEAQ (reference sequence). V dropped 0 bases and J dropped 3 bases, with 10 bases sitting between them. The CDR3 extends over 15 amino acids. CDR3 nucleotide sequence: TGTGCCAGCAGCTTAGCACAGGGGGGGACAGATACGCAGTATTTT. Protein: CASSLAQGGTDTQYF.

This sequence joins TRBV6-5 and TRBJ1-2, with D unresolved. CDR3 length: 10 residues. Per the germline V gene, CDR1 is MNHEY and CDR2 is SVGAGI. Trimming pared 8 bases from V and 6 bases from J, leaving 7 bases between. The DNA for the CDR3 is TGTGCCAGCTGGAGGGATGGCTACACCTTC. Amino acids: CASWRDGYTF.

V usage is TRBV7-2 and J usage is TRBJ2-7; D is undetermined. Germline V gene sequence: CDR1 SGHTA, CDR2 FQGNSA. V was shortened by 5 bases and J by 0 bases, with 11 bases between the two germline ends. This CDR3 spans 14 amino acids. The CDR3 nucleotides read TGTGCCAGCAGCCGTAGGGCTAGCTCCTACGAGCAGTACTTC. Its protein product is CASSRRASSYEQYF.

The chain employs TRBV18 and TRBJ1-4, with D tentatively TRBD1 (5 bases). Deletions cut 6 bases from V and 6 bases from J, with 17 bases between. From germline, CDR1 is KGHSH and CDR2 LQKENI. This CDR3 spans 15 amino acids. The CDR3 bases are TGTGCCAGCTCCCACGGCGGGGCGAGGGATGAAAAACTGTTTTTT. Encoded protein: CASSHGGARDEKLFF.

This chain links TRBV7-2 with TRBJ2-5; D call uncertain. CDR1 and CDR2 from the germline V gene are SGHTA and FQGNSA. This CDR3 contains 18 residues. With 5 bases removed from V and 5 bases from J, the gap between germline ends came to 27 bases. The DNA for the CDR3 is TGTGCCAGCAGCCCAAGTCATTCAATCGGGCGGCTTGGGGAGACCCAGTACTTC. Translating it yields CASSPSHSIGRLGETQYF. Full variable domain (outside the CDR3, taken from reference TRBV7-2 and TRBJ2-5): GAGVSQSPSNKVTEKGKDVELRCDPISGHTALYWYRQSLGQGLEFLIYFQGNSAPDKSGLPSDRFSAERTGGSVSTLTIQRTQQEDSAVYLCASSPSHSIGRLGETQYFGPGTRLLVL.

Concerning this clone itself: Other nucleotide sequences in the sample specify the same CDR3. Here the CDR3 DNA reads TGTGCCAGCAGTGCCCACTACGAGCAGTACTTC. This translates into CASSAHYEQYF. The chain carries TRBV2 and TRBJ2-7; no definite D call. The V and J ends lost 4 bases and 3 bases respectively, with 4 bases between them. This CDR3 comprises 11 residues. Germline CDR1 reads SNHLY; CDR2 reads FYNNEI.

Comment on this clone: Other DNA sequences in this specimen translate into the identical CDR3. The genes are TRBV5-1 and TRBJ2-1; 7 bases line up with TRBD2. This CDR3 comprises 15 residues. Germline CDR1 reads SGHRS; CDR2 reads YFSETQ. The V segment lost 0 bases and the J segment 4 bases; nucleotides outside the gene matches: 4. DNA of the CDR3: TGCGCCAGCAGCTTGGCCGCGGGAGAATACAATGAGCAGTTCTTC. Translation gives CASSLAAGEYNEQFF.

The gene calls are TRBV2 and TRBJ2-7; the D gene is possibly TRBD2 (5 bases). Trimming removed 6 bases at V and 4 bases at J, with 10 bases between. The CDR3 extends over 12 amino acids. Germline CDR1 reads SNHLY; CDR2 reads FYNNEI. Here the CDR3 DNA reads TGTGCCAGCAGCCGGACTCAGTACGAGCAGTACTTC. As protein: CASSRTQYEQYF.

The chain joins TRBV5-5 to TRBJ2-7; tentatively, D is TRBD2 (7 bases). CDR3 size: 14 residues. Germline CDR1 SGHKS, CDR2 YYEKEE (reference sequence). With 3 bases removed from V and 6 bases from J, the gap between germline ends came to 16 bases. As DNA, the CDR3 is TGTGCCAGCAGCTGGAACCCGGGGGGCCCCGAGCAGTACTTC. Amino acids: CASSWNPGGPEQYF.